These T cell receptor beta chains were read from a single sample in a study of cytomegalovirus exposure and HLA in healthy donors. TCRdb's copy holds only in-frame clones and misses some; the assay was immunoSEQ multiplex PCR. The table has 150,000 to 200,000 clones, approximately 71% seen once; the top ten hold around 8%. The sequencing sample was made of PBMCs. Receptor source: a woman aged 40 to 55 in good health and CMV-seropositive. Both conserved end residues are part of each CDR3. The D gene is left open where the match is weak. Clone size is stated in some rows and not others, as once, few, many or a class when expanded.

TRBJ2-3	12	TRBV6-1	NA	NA	CASTEGRDTQYF	TGTGCCAGCACGGAGGGGAGGGATACGCAGTATTTT
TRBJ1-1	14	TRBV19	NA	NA	CASSTFHRDTEAFF	TGTGCCAGTAGTACCTTCCACAGGGACACTGAAGCTTTCTTT
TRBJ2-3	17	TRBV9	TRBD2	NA	CASSALGTSGSTDTQYF	TGTGCCAGCAGCGCTCTAGGGACTAGCGGAAGCACAGATACGCAGTATTTT
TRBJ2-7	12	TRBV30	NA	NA	CAWSSTTTEQYF	TGTGCCTGGAGTTCTACGACAACCGAGCAGTACTTC
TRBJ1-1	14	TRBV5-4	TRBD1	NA	CASSLPDRGTEAFF	TGTGCCAGCAGCCTCCCGGACAGGGGAACTGAAGCTTTCTTT
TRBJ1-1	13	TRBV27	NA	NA	CASSSQVNTEAFF	TGTGCCAGCAGTTCACAGGTGAACACTGAAGCTTTCTTT
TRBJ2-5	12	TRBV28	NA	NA	CASSLPGETQYF	TGTGCCAGCAGTCTACCGGGGGAGACCCAGTACTTC
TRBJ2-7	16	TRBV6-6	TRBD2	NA	CASHGTSGRSSYEQYF	TGTGCCAGCCACGGGACTAGCGGGAGGAGCTCCTACGAGCAGTACTTC
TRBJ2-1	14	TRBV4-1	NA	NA	CASSQGLVLDEQFF	TGCGCCAGCAGCCAAGGCTTAGTTCTGGATGAGCAGTTCTTC
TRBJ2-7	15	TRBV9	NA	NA	CASSVVPAGAYEQYF	TGTGCCAGCAGCGTAGTCCCGGCAGGGGCCTACGAGCAGTACTTC
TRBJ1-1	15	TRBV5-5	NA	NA	CASSPSGGMGTEAFF	TGTGCCAGCAGCCCTAGTGGGGGGATGGGCACTGAAGCTTTCTTT
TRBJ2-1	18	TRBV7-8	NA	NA	CASSLAPLLQGSYNEQFF	TGTGCCAGCAGCTTAGCGCCCCTTTTACAGGGCTCCTACAATGAGCAGTTCTTC
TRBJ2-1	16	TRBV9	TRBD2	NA	CASSGALAGSYNEQFF	TGTGCCAGCAGCGGGGCCCTAGCGGGATCTTACAATGAGCAGTTCTTC
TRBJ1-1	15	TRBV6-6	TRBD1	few	CASSWDRAGVTEAFF	TGTGCCAGCAGTTGGGACAGGGCAGGGGTAACTGAAGCTTTCTTT
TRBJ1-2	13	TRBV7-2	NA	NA	CASSRGGLYGYTF	TGTGCCAGCAGCAGAGGGGGTCTCTATGGCTACACCTTC
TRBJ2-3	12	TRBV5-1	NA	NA	CASSLGARTQYF	TGCGCCAGCAGCTTAGGGGCGAGAACGCAGTATTTT
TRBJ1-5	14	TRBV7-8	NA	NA	CASSLPSGNQPQHF	TGTGCCAGCAGCCTCCCCAGTGGCAATCAGCCCCAGCATTTT
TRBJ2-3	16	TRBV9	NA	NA	CASSPGVLGGTDTQYF	TGTGCCAGCAGCCCAGGGGTCCTGGGGGGCACAGATACGCAGTATTTT
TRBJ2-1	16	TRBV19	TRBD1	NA	CASSANRGLAYNEQFF	TGTGCCAGTAGTGCTAACAGGGGGCTAGCCTACAATGAGCAGTTCTTC
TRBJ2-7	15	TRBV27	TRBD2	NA	CASRSSRAGLVEQYF	TGTGCCAGCAGGTCGTCCCGAGCGGGACTCGTCGAGCAGTACTTC
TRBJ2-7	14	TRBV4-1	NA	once	CASSQQGGVYEQYF	TGCGCCAGCAGCCAGCAGGGGGGAGTCTACGAGCAGTACTTC
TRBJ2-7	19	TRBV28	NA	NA	CASSLYFRGARGGAYEQYF	TGTGCCAGCAGTCTTTACTTCAGGGGCGCACGGGGAGGGGCTTACGAGCAGTACTTC
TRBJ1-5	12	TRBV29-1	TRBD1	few	CSVEGSTGAQHF	TGCAGCGTTGAAGGTTCGACAGGGGCTCAGCATTTT
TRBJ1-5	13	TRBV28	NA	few	CAGGRTSNQPQHF	TGTGCCGGAGGTCGGACTAGCAATCAGCCCCAGCATTTT
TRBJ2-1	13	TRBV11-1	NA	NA	CASSPIRGYEQFF	TGTGCCAGCAGCCCCATTAGGGGCTATGAGCAGTTCTTC
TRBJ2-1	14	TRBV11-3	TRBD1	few	CASSLAGQGNEQFF	TGTGCCAGCAGCTTAGCGGGACAGGGCAATGAGCAGTTCTTC